The sequence of this T cell receptor (beta chain) was determined in a study of identical twins. Study-wide findings and caveats: Models predicted too little out-of-frame TCR alpha sharing in monozygotic twins. Conclusions rested on cross-sectional statistics rather than following the same donors. Out-of-frame alpha sequences shared by twins were enriched for low generation probability.

As concerns this clonotype: The antigen remains unidentified.

TCRdb passed the 5' RACE reads through MiXCR, listing each CDR3 protein once. Seen here are 500,000 to 650,000 distinct CDR3 sequences, under 25% observed once, and the top ten hold around 0.47%. Healthy Caucasian individuals made up all the donors. V lost 4 bases to trimming and J lost 3 bases; unmatched junction nucleotides: 9. This CDR3 spans 16 amino acids. The germline V gene encodes CDR1 KGHDR and CDR2 SFDVKD. The same sample was also studied in work on yellow fever vaccine responses in identical twins.

The chain carries TRBV24-1 and TRBJ2-3; 7 bases fit TRBD2. The sample taken for sequencing was CD4+ T cells sorted from blood. The sequence derives from a young woman in good health. DNA for the CDR3: TGTGCCACCAGTGACCTTGGGGTCGGGGGGACAGATACGCAGTATTTT. Protein: CATSDLGVGGTDTQYF.